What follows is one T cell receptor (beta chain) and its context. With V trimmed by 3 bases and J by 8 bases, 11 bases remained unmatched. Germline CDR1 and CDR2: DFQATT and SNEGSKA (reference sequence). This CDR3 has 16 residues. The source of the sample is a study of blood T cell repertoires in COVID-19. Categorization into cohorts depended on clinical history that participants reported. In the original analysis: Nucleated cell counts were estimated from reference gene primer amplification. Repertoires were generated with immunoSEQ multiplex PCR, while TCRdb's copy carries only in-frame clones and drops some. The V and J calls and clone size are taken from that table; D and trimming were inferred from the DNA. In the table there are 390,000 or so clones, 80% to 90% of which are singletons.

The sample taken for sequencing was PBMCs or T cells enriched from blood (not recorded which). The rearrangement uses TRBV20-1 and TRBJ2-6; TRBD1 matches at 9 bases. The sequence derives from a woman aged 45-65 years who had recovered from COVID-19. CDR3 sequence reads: CSASSGQGFSSNVLTF. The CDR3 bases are TGCAGTGCTAGTTCGGGACAGGGTTTTTCTTCCAACGTCCTGACTTTC.